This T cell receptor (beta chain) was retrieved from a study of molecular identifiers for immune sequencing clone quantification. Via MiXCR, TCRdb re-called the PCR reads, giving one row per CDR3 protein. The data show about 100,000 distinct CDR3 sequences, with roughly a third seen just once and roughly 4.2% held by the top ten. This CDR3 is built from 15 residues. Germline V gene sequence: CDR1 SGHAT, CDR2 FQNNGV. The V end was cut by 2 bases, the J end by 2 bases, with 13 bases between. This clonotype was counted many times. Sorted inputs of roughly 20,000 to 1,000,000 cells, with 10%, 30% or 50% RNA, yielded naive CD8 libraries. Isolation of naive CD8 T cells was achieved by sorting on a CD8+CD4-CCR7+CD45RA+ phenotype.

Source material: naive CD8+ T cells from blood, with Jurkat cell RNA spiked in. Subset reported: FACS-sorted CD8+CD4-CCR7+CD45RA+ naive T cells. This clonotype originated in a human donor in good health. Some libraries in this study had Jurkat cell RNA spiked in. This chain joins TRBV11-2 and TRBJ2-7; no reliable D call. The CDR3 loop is CASSLLAARPYEQYF. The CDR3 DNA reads TGTGCCAGCAGCTTACTGGCAGCCAGGCCCTACGAGCAGTACTTC.